Each of the 2 T cell receptor beta chains below was sequenced from the same sample in a study of metastatic and nonmetastatic thyroid tumors. MiXCR was used by TCRdb to re-call the PCR reads. The repertoire holds roughly 30,000 clones, with over 20% as singletons. All patients reached thyroid surgery having received no treatment beforehand. The specimen sequenced was blood. These receptors originate from a female donor with papillary thyroid cancer or a benign thyroid nodule (not recorded which). Some clones in this sample may be carry-over from other donors' samples.

This chain links TRBV6-4 with TRBJ1-5, with D uncertain. Trimming took off 2 bases at V and 2 bases at J, with 7 bases between the two ends. Germline CDR1 reads MRHNA; CDR2 reads SNTAGT. The length of the CDR3 is 14 residues. The CDR3 DNA reads TGTGCCAGCAGTGACGGGGAAGGCAATCAGCCCCAGCATTTT. It translates to CASSDGEGNQPQHF.

This clone was seen a handful of times. This is likely a read error, given that the CDR3 carries no conserved phenylalanine or tryptophan at its end. The DNA is omitted, as the CDR3 cannot be located on it reliably, and the CDR3 follows TCRdb's listing. This rearrangement joins TRBV7-6 to TRBJ2-7; the table's TRBD1 call for D was not verified on the DNA. Germline V gene sequence: CDR1 SGHVS, CDR2 FNYEAQ. The CDR3 contains 12 residues when both ends are counted. The CDR3 protein is CASGPTGYEQCL.